The rows below give T cell receptor beta chains drawn from one sample of a study of OX40 agonist ivuxolimab in advanced cancers. The assay was immunoSEQ multiplex PCR, and TCRdb's table has in-frame clones only and misses some. The sample includes almost 85,000 clones, 85% to 90% seen only once; the top ten take about 0.2%. Here the sequenced sample was CD4+ or CD8+ T cells sorted from blood, taken in a trial of the OX40 agonist ivuxolimab. All receptors come from an adult with an advanced solid tumor such as melanoma, head and neck, liver or kidney cancer. The CDR3 runs from the conserved cysteine through the conserved F or W. D genes are given only for firm matches. Rows may omit the clone size; those that give it use once, few, many or a size class.

size: -; D: -; V: TRBV6-5; J: TRBJ1-4; DNA: TGTGCCAGCAGTTACTCGCGGGACACTTATGAAAAACTGTTTTTT; CDR3: CASSYSRDTYEKLFF
size: few; D: -; V: TRBV9; J: TRBJ1-2; DNA: TGTGCCAGCAGCGAATCGACGACCCGGGACAAATGGGGGACTAACTATGGCTACACCTTC; CDR3: CASSESTTRDKWGTNYGYTF
size: -; D: -; V: TRBV7-2; J: TRBJ2-5; DNA: TGTGCCAGCAGCTTATTTCTGGGCCAAGAGACCCAGTACTTC; CDR3: CASSLFLGQETQYF
size: -; D: TRBD1; V: TRBV27; J: TRBJ2-3; DNA: TGTGCCAGCAGTTTGTTTGGGCAGGGGGCTGATACGCAGTATTTT; CDR3: CASSLFGQGADTQYF
size: -; D: -; V: TRBV19; J: TRBJ1-5; DNA: TGTGCCAGTAGTATAAGGGGGGGACCCTATAGCAATCAGCCCCAGCATTTT; CDR3: CASSIRGGPYSNQPQHF
size: -; D: TRBD2; V: TRBV11-2; J: TRBJ2-1; DNA: TGTGCCAGCAGCTTAGTAGCGGGAGTGGGTTTTTACAATGAGCAGTTCTTC; CDR3: CASSLVAGVGFYNEQFF
size: -; D: -; V: TRBV12-1; J: TRBJ2-3; DNA: TGTGCCAGCAGCCCACGACCCGGCGCAGATACGCAGTATTTT; CDR3: CASSPRPGADTQYF
size: -; D: -; V: TRBV2; J: TRBJ2-7; DNA: TGTGCCAGCAGTGAAGCTGAACTCCCCTCCTACGAGCAGTACTTC; CDR3: CASSEAELPSYEQYF
size: -; D: TRBD2; V: TRBV28; J: TRBJ2-1; DNA: TGTGCCAGCAGGACTAGCGGGAGTCTCTATGAGCAGTTCTTC; CDR3: CASRTSGSLYEQFF
size: -; D: -; V: TRBV2; J: TRBJ2-5; DNA: TGTGCCAGCAGTGACCTGGGGGGTGAGACCCAGTACTTC; CDR3: CASSDLGGETQYF
size: -; D: -; V: TRBV19; J: TRBJ1-1; DNA: TGTGCCAGTAGTATCTCCGGGTCGAGAGCTTTCTTT; CDR3: CASSISGSRAFF
size: -; D: -; V: TRBV5-1; J: TRBJ1-1; DNA: TGCGCCAGCAGCCCCGGGTGGGGATTGAAAGCTTTCTTT; CDR3: CASSPGWGLKAFF
size: -; D: -; V: TRBV19; J: TRBJ1-5; DNA: TGTGCCAGTAGTATCGCCGATAGCAATCAGCCCCAGCATTTT; CDR3: CASSIADSNQPQHF
size: -; D: -; V: TRBV5-1; J: TRBJ1-1; DNA: TGCGCCAGCAGCTCGCAGGTACAGGTGAACACTGAAGCTTTCTTT; CDR3: CASSSQVQVNTEAFF
size: -; D: TRBD1; V: TRBV7-2; J: TRBJ1-2; DNA: TGTGCCAGCAGCCCCAACAGGGGGCTAGGCTACACCTTC; CDR3: CASSPNRGLGYTF
size: -; D: -; V: TRBV29-1; J: TRBJ1-1; DNA: TGCAGCGTTGCAGCAGGGAGCAACACTGAAGCTTTCTTT; CDR3: CSVAAGSNTEAFF
size: -; D: -; V: TRBV19; J: TRBJ1-4; DNA: TGTGCCAGTAGTATTCAGGGTGGCACTAATGAAAAACTGTTTTTT; CDR3: CASSIQGGTNEKLFF
size: -; D: TRBD1; V: TRBV6-6; J: TRBJ1-3; DNA: TGTGCCAGCAGATACGGACAGGGGGAGACAGGAAACACCATATATTTT; CDR3: CASRYGQGETGNTIYF
size: -; D: -; V: TRBV27; J: TRBJ2-7; DNA: TGTGCCAGCAGTTTTCCCCCTTTCCGGTGGGAAGAAACCTACGAGCAGTACTTC; CDR3: CASSFPPFRWEETYEQYF
size: -; D: TRBD2; V: TRBV7-2; J: TRBJ2-7; DNA: TGTGCCAGCAGCTTGGGCGGGAGGAATTACGAGCAGTACTTC; CDR3: CASSLGGRNYEQYF
size: -; D: -; V: TRBV2; J: TRBJ2-3; DNA: TGTGCCAGCAGTCTCGTCAGATATACGCAGTATTTT; CDR3: CASSLVRYTQYF
size: -; D: TRBD1; V: TRBV19; J: TRBJ2-1; DNA: TGTGCCAGCACAGGGGTATACAATGAGCAGTTCTTC; CDR3: CASTGVYNEQFF
size: -; D: -; V: TRBV7-2; J: TRBJ2-2; DNA: TGTGCCAGCAGCCCGGGACCGCGGCGATTCGGGGTCGGGGAGCTGTTTTTT; CDR3: CASSPGPRRFGVGELFF
size: -; D: -; V: TRBV9; J: TRBJ2-1; DNA: TGTGCCAGCAGCGTACGACCGGGACCCCAGGAGGGCGATGAGCAGTTCTTC; CDR3: CASSVRPGPQEGDEQFF
size: once; D: -; V: TRBV5-4; J: TRBJ1-2; DNA: TGTGCCAGCAGCCCTCCCTTGGCAACGGGGTATGGCTACACCTTC; CDR3: CASSPPLATGYGYTF
size: -; D: -; V: TRBV10-1; J: TRBJ2-7; DNA: TGCGCCACCCGCCTCTGGTATATTAAGGAGCAGTACTTC; CDR3: CATRLWYIKEQYF
size: few; D: -; V: TRBV11-2; J: TRBJ2-7; DNA: TGTGCCAGCAGCTTAGTCCGGGTGGCGGGGTACGAGCAGTACTTC; CDR3: CASSLVRVAGYEQYF
size: -; D: -; V: TRBV5-4; J: TRBJ1-1; DNA: TGTGCCAGCAGCTTGGTCCCCACAGGGAAGAACACTGAAGCTTTCTTT; CDR3: CASSLVPTGKNTEAFF
size: -; D: TRBD1; V: TRBV2; J: TRBJ1-4; DNA: TGTGCCAGCAGTGATGGGACAGTTACCGATGAAAAACTGTTTTTT; CDR3: CASSDGTVTDEKLFF
size: -; D: -; V: TRBV2; J: TRBJ2-1; DNA: TGTGCCAGCAAGATGATTAGCGCATACAATGAGCAGTTCTTC; CDR3: CASKMISAYNEQFF
size: -; D: -; V: TRBV4-1; J: TRBJ2-3; DNA: TGCGCCAGCAGCCAAGGGAGTAGCGGTTTTAGCACAGATACGCAGTATTTT; CDR3: CASSQGSSGFSTDTQYF
size: -; D: -; V: TRBV5-1; J: TRBJ1-1; DNA: TGCGCCAGCAGCTGGGGGTTGACGGTGAACACTGAAGCTTTCTTT; CDR3: CASSWGLTVNTEAFF
size: -; D: -; V: TRBV30; J: TRBJ1-6; DNA: TGTGCCTGGAGTTCCAATTCACCCCTCCACTTT; CDR3: CAWSSNSPLHF
size: -; D: -; V: TRBV13; J: TRBJ1-1; DNA: TGTGCCAGCAGCTTGCCGGTCAGGGCCAACACTGAAGCTTTCTTT; CDR3: CASSLPVRANTEAFF
size: -; D: -; V: TRBV5-1; J: TRBJ2-5; DNA: TGCGCCAGCAGCTTTTTGGGGTCCCAAGAGACCCAGTACTTC; CDR3: CASSFLGSQETQYF
size: once; D: -; V: TRBV7-9; J: TRBJ1-1; DNA: TGTGCCAGCAGCACAAGGGACGGTAACACTGAAGCTTTCTTT; CDR3: CASSTRDGNTEAFF
size: -; D: -; V: TRBV9; J: TRBJ2-4; DNA: TGTGCCAGCAGCGTAGCGGGGGAGGCGGGAAACATTCAGTACTTC; CDR3: CASSVAGEAGNIQYF
size: -; D: -; V: TRBV29-1; J: TRBJ1-4; DNA: TGCAGCGTTACCGGGACCGCGAATGAAAAACTGTTTTTT; CDR3: CSVTGTANEKLFF
size: -; D: -; V: TRBV11-2; J: TRBJ1-1; DNA: TGTGCCAGCATCAAGGAGACTGAAGCTTTCTTT; CDR3: CASIKETEAFF
size: -; D: -; V: TRBV19; J: TRBJ2-1; DNA: TGTGCCAGTAGTTCCCAAACACTACCCTACAATGAGCAGTTCTTC; CDR3: CASSSQTLPYNEQFF
size: -; D: -; V: TRBV18; J: TRBJ1-1; DNA: TGTGCCAGCTCACAAGTGACAGGTCGTTTGGACACTGAAGCTTTCTTT; CDR3: CASSQVTGRLDTEAFF
size: once; D: -; V: TRBV2; J: TRBJ1-6; DNA: TGTGCCAGCAGCGGCAGCGCGACCCGGGGGTATTATAATTCACCCCTCCACTTT; CDR3: CASSGSATRGYYNSPLHF
size: -; D: -; V: TRBV11-2; J: TRBJ2-1; DNA: TGTGCCAGCACCCTCGGCAGGGGGGTTAGCTATGAGCAGTTCTTC; CDR3: CASTLGRGVSYEQFF
size: -; D: -; V: TRBV6-5; J: TRBJ1-6; DNA: TGTGCCAGCAGTTACTCGGGCCGGGACTCACCCCTCCACTTT; CDR3: CASSYSGRDSPLHF
size: once; D: TRBD1; V: TRBV5-1; J: TRBJ1-3; DNA: TGCGCCAGCAGCCGAAATTTGGGACAGGATTCTGGAAACACCATATATTTT; CDR3: CASSRNLGQDSGNTIYF
size: -; D: TRBD1; V: TRBV11-3; J: TRBJ2-1; DNA: TGTGCCAGCAGCCAAGGACAGGGCAAATACAATGAGCAGTTCTTC; CDR3: CASSQGQGKYNEQFF
size: -; D: -; V: TRBV19; J: TRBJ1-4; DNA: TGTGCCAGTAGTATCAATGGGGGAATCAATGAAAAACTGTTTTTT; CDR3: CASSINGGINEKLFF
size: -; D: -; V: TRBV7-9; J: TRBJ2-4; DNA: TGTGCCAGCAGCCTACCGGAAAACATTCAGTACTTC; CDR3: CASSLPENIQYF
size: -; D: -; V: TRBV9; J: TRBJ2-1; DNA: TGTGCCAGCAGCTCAAGTCGGAGCTCCTACAATGAGCAGTTCTTC; CDR3: CASSSSRSSYNEQFF
size: -; D: TRBD1; V: TRBV28; J: TRBJ1-4; DNA: TGTGCCAGCAGTTTTTCAGGGGGTTATGAAAAACTGTTTTTT; CDR3: CASSFSGGYEKLFF
size: -; D: TRBD1; V: TRBV11-2; J: TRBJ1-2; DNA: TGTGCCAGCAGCTTTCAATCGGGACAGGGGAGATATGGCTACACCTTC; CDR3: CASSFQSGQGRYGYTF
size: -; D: -; V: TRBV5-4; J: TRBJ2-5; DNA: TGTGCCAGCAGCTTTCGTACCCAAGAGACCCAGTACTTC; CDR3: CASSFRTQETQYF
size: -; D: TRBD2; V: TRBV2; J: TRBJ2-5; DNA: TGTGCCAGTCAAATAGGACTAGCGGGAGAGACCCAGTACTTC; CDR3: CASQIGLAGETQYF
size: -; D: -; V: TRBV19; J: TRBJ2-1; DNA: TGTGCCAGTAGTTCCCATTGGGTTCCCGGGAGCTCCTACAATGAGCAGTTCTTC; CDR3: CASSSHWVPGSSYNEQFF
size: -; D: -; V: TRBV28; J: TRBJ1-1; DNA: TGTGCCAGCAGTTCTCCAGGATGGAACACTGAAGCTTTCTTT; CDR3: CASSSPGWNTEAFF